This T cell receptor beta chain was found in a study of cytomegalovirus exposure and HLA in healthy donors. Primers: 60 Vbeta forward and 13 Jbeta reverse. Sequencing used immunoSEQ multiplex PCR; TCRdb keeps in-frame clones, though not all of them. The table shows some 180,000 clones, with around a tenth occurring only once. CDR1 and CDR2 from the germline V gene are SQVTM and ANQGSEA. V was shortened by 6 bases and J by 7 bases, with 15 bases between the two germline ends. The CDR3 contains 13 residues. At collection, donors were nominally healthy, but unrecorded immune exposures were probable. The sequenced sample was PBMCs. The source is a woman aged 30 to 39 in good health and CMV-seropositive. The V call is TRBV29-1, the J call TRBJ2-2; a possible D gene is TRBD2 (5 bases). This chain's CDR3 is CSVLTGLDGELFF. CDR3 nucleotide sequence: TGCAGCGTGCTGACCGGACTGGACGGGGAGCTGTTTTTT.